This is a list of T cell receptor beta chains from one sample in a study of T cell responses to AZD1222 COVID-19 vaccine. Profiling relied on immunoSEQ multiplex PCR, and the TCRdb table lists in-frame clones only, not all of them. Among 110,000 or so clones listed, approximately 90% were seen once. This sample comprised peripheral blood, obtained 28 days after the second AZD1222 dose. All receptors come from an adult who received the AZD1222 COVID-19 vaccine. Each CDR3 is given with its conserved first and last residue.

V gene,J gene,CDR3 protein
TRBV5-1,TRBJ2-2,CASSLDWTGELFF
TRBV9,TRBJ2-4,CASSVGFRGRLAGDENIQYF
TRBV19,TRBJ1-5,CASSFRQGLQPQHF
TRBV2,TRBJ1-5,CASSVYLRVDSNQPQHF
TRBV30,TRBJ1-6,CAWRGRGYSPLHF
TRBV5-1,TRBJ1-2,CASSWRQGQDGYTF
TRBV27,TRBJ2-7,CASSLYSGTGQYF
TRBV9,TRBJ1-2,CASSAGNRYGYTF
TRBV12-3/TRBV12-4,TRBJ2-1,CASSKTGGSEQFF
TRBV24-1,TRBJ2-3,CATSDFAAGGWTQYF
TRBV30,TRBJ1-1,CAWSRQGAGNTEAFF
TRBV28,TRBJ1-4,CASSTRYNEKLFF
TRBV3-1/TRBV3-2,TRBJ2-6,CASSQVQGRSGANVLTF
TRBV27,TRBJ2-7,CASSSIISGRASYEQYF
TRBV19,TRBJ1-4,CASSIQDGLRTNEKLFF
TRBV15,TRBJ1-2,CATSRDRSYGYTF
TRBV7-8,TRBJ1-2,CASSETGGTSYTF
TRBV15,TRBJ1-4,CATQRTVATNEKLFF